Listed below are T cell receptor beta chains from one sample, sequenced in a study of human T cells and chemical hapten exposure. TCRdb itself ran the RACE reads through MiXCR, one entry per CDR3 protein. The table has approximately 97,000 distinct CDR3 sequences, 27% seen once; the top ten hold 10%. The specimen was whole blood, collected in connection with sensitization to the hapten diphenylcyclopropenone (DPC). The receptors originated from a man between 35 and 55 years old with alopecia areata. Some clones in this sample may be carry-over from other donors' samples. Each CDR3 is given with its conserved first and last residue. Each record gives: CDR3 length, V gene, J gene, D gene, clone size, CDR3 DNA, CDR3 protein. D genes are given only for firm matches. A row's size may be missing; if present it is once, few, many or a size class.

cdr3_length: 16; v_call: TRBV28; j_call: TRBJ2-1; d_call: TRBD1; clone_size: few; cdr3_nt: TGTGCCAGCAGTTTATGGGGGGCAGGGGGCTACAATGAGCAGTTCTTC; cdr3_aa: CASSLWGAGGYNEQFF
cdr3_length: 14; v_call: TRBV7-2; j_call: TRBJ2-5; d_call: NA; clone_size: NA; cdr3_nt: TGTGCCAGCAGCATAGCCTACAGACAAGAGACCCAGTACTTC; cdr3_aa: CASSIAYRQETQYF
cdr3_length: 14; v_call: TRBV20-1; j_call: TRBJ1-2; d_call: TRBD1; clone_size: few; cdr3_nt: TGCAGTGCTAGAAGGACAGGAATTAACTATGGCTACACCTTC; cdr3_aa: CSARRTGINYGYTF
cdr3_length: 13; v_call: TRBV28; j_call: TRBJ2-7; d_call: NA; clone_size: once; cdr3_nt: TGTGCCAGCAGTCCACCAGGGCCGGACGAGCAGTACTTC; cdr3_aa: CASSPPGPDEQYF
cdr3_length: 16; v_call: TRBV11-1; j_call: TRBJ2-5; d_call: NA; clone_size: once; cdr3_nt: TGTGCCAGCAGCTTGCACCCGCGGGCTGCTAGGGGGACCCAGTACTTC; cdr3_aa: CASSLHPRAARGTQYF
cdr3_length: 15; v_call: TRBV5-1; j_call: TRBJ2-3; d_call: NA; clone_size: NA; cdr3_nt: TGCGCCAGCAGCTTGGAAGGGACGGACAGAGGAACGCAGTATTTT; cdr3_aa: CASSLEGTDRGTQYF
cdr3_length: 13; v_call: TRBV6-1; j_call: TRBJ2-7; d_call: TRBD1; clone_size: NA; cdr3_nt: TGTGCCAGCAGACCGGGACAGGGAGACGAGCAGTACTTC; cdr3_aa: CASRPGQGDEQYF
cdr3_length: 16; v_call: TRBV20-1; j_call: TRBJ2-3; d_call: TRBD1; clone_size: NA; cdr3_nt: TGCAGTGCTTCGAGACAGGGGGGCCGCTTCACAGATACGCAGTATTTT; cdr3_aa: CSASRQGGRFTDTQYF
cdr3_length: 10; v_call: TRBV20-1; j_call: TRBJ1-2; d_call: NA; clone_size: NA; cdr3_nt: TGCAGCTGGAGAGGGGATGGCTACACCTTC; cdr3_aa: CSWRGDGYTF
cdr3_length: 14; v_call: TRBV3-1; j_call: TRBJ1-5; d_call: NA; clone_size: once; cdr3_nt: TGTGCCAGCAGCAACGGCCGAGTCAATCAGCCCCAGCATTTT; cdr3_aa: CASSNGRVNQPQHF
cdr3_length: 12; v_call: TRBV7-9; j_call: TRBJ1-4; d_call: NA; clone_size: NA; cdr3_nt: TGTGCCAGCAGTTTGATCAACGAAAAACTGTTTTTT; cdr3_aa: CASSLINEKLFF
cdr3_length: 15; v_call: TRBV27; j_call: TRBJ2-2; d_call: TRBD1; clone_size: NA; cdr3_nt: TGTGCCTCCCGTCGGAGCAGGGGGTCCGCCGGGGAGCTGTTTTTT; cdr3_aa: CASRRSRGSAGELFF
cdr3_length: 17; v_call: TRBV19; j_call: TRBJ2-2; d_call: TRBD2; clone_size: few; cdr3_nt: TGTGCCAGTAGTTGGGGAGCGGGAGGCTCGAACACCGGGGAGCTGTTTTTT; cdr3_aa: CASSWGAGGSNTGELFF
cdr3_length: 14; v_call: TRBV28; j_call: TRBJ1-4; d_call: TRBD1; clone_size: NA; cdr3_nt: TGTGCCAGCACCCCGGGACAGGGAGGGGAAAAACTGTTTTTT; cdr3_aa: CASTPGQGGEKLFF
cdr3_length: 14; v_call: TRBV27; j_call: TRBJ1-6; d_call: TRBD1; clone_size: once; cdr3_nt: TGTGCCAGTAGGGGGCAGGGGGCGAATTCACCCCTCCACTTT; cdr3_aa: CASRGQGANSPLHF
cdr3_length: 15; v_call: TRBV4-3; j_call: TRBJ2-3; d_call: TRBD2; clone_size: NA; cdr3_nt: TGCGCCAGCAGCCACAGCGGGATCAGCACAGATACGCAGTATTTT; cdr3_aa: CASSHSGISTDTQYF
cdr3_length: 15; v_call: TRBV6-5; j_call: TRBJ2-7; d_call: NA; clone_size: NA; cdr3_nt: TGTGCCAGCAGTTTGTACTCGGGACAAAACTACGAGCAGTACTTC; cdr3_aa: CASSLYSGQNYEQYF
cdr3_length: 16; v_call: TRBV10-2; j_call: TRBJ1-1; d_call: NA; clone_size: NA; cdr3_nt: TGCGCCAGCAGTGGGAGGGGTAGGGGATTGAACACTGAAGCTTTCTTT; cdr3_aa: CASSGRGRGLNTEAFF
cdr3_length: 12; v_call: TRBV20-1; j_call: TRBJ1-2; d_call: NA; clone_size: few; cdr3_nt: TGCAGTGCTAGACGCGTGGACTATGGCTACACCTTC; cdr3_aa: CSARRVDYGYTF
cdr3_length: 13; v_call: TRBV7-2; j_call: TRBJ2-5; d_call: NA; clone_size: NA; cdr3_nt: TGTGCCAGCAGCTTCGGCGGCCGGAGGGCCCAGTACTTC; cdr3_aa: CASSFGGRRAQYF
cdr3_length: 14; v_call: TRBV9; j_call: TRBJ2-1; d_call: NA; clone_size: NA; cdr3_nt: TGTGCCAGCAGCGTAGGGTCACGATACAATGAGCAGTTCTTC; cdr3_aa: CASSVGSRYNEQFF
cdr3_length: 14; v_call: TRBV29-1; j_call: TRBJ2-1; d_call: NA; clone_size: many; cdr3_nt: TGCAGCGCCCTAGGGGGTTCCACCTACAATGAGCAGTTCTTC; cdr3_aa: CSALGGSTYNEQFF
cdr3_length: 16; v_call: TRBV7-6; j_call: TRBJ2-2; d_call: NA; clone_size: few; cdr3_nt: TGTGCCAGCAGCTTAGCTTTCTCCGCGAACACCGGGGAGCTGTTTTTT; cdr3_aa: CASSLAFSANTGELFF
cdr3_length: 13; v_call: TRBV7-9; j_call: TRBJ2-7; d_call: TRBD1; clone_size: few; cdr3_nt: TGTGCCAGCAGCATTCGACAGGGTGGGGAGCAGTACTTC; cdr3_aa: CASSIRQGGEQYF
cdr3_length: 13; v_call: TRBV7-2; j_call: TRBJ2-7; d_call: NA; clone_size: NA; cdr3_nt: TGTGCCAGCAGCCCCGAGGACACCTACGAGCAGTACTTC; cdr3_aa: CASSPEDTYEQYF
cdr3_length: 14; v_call: TRBV7-2; j_call: TRBJ1-6; d_call: NA; clone_size: few; cdr3_nt: TGTGCCAGCAGCTTAGGAGGGTATAATTCACCCCTCCACTTT; cdr3_aa: CASSLGGYNSPLHF
cdr3_length: 13; v_call: TRBV2; j_call: TRBJ1-5; d_call: NA; clone_size: few; cdr3_nt: TGTGCCAGCAGAAGGGCTAGCAATCAGCCCCAGCATTTT; cdr3_aa: CASRRASNQPQHF
cdr3_length: 16; v_call: TRBV5-1; j_call: TRBJ2-2; d_call: NA; clone_size: NA; cdr3_nt: TGCGCCAGCAGCTTGAGAAGCACAGGGCACACCGGGGAGCTGTTTTTT; cdr3_aa: CASSLRSTGHTGELFF
cdr3_length: 15; v_call: TRBV6-5; j_call: TRBJ2-3; d_call: TRBD1; clone_size: few; cdr3_nt: TGTGCCAGCAGTTACGCCATGACAGGGTCCGATACGCAGTATTTT; cdr3_aa: CASSYAMTGSDTQYF
cdr3_length: 16; v_call: TRBV21-1; j_call: TRBJ2-5; d_call: NA; clone_size: NA; cdr3_nt: TGTGCCAGCAGCAAAAGGGATAGCGTAATCCAAGAGACCCAGTACTTC; cdr3_aa: CASSKRDSVIQETQYF
cdr3_length: 15; v_call: TRBV7-9; j_call: TRBJ2-2; d_call: NA; clone_size: few; cdr3_nt: TGTGCCAGCAGCTTAGCAAGGGGAAACACCGGGGAGCTGTTTTTT; cdr3_aa: CASSLARGNTGELFF
cdr3_length: 12; v_call: TRBV12-3/TRBV12-4; j_call: TRBJ2-7; d_call: NA; clone_size: NA; cdr3_nt: TGTGCCAGCGCCGGGAATTCCTACGAGCAGTACTTC; cdr3_aa: CASAGNSYEQYF
cdr3_length: 14; v_call: TRBV2; j_call: TRBJ1-2; d_call: NA; clone_size: NA; cdr3_nt: TGTGCCAGCAGTGAAGCGCGGGGGAACTATGGCTACACCTTC; cdr3_aa: CASSEARGNYGYTF
cdr3_length: 16; v_call: TRBV5-1; j_call: TRBJ2-7; d_call: TRBD2; clone_size: NA; cdr3_nt: TGCGCCAGCAGCTCGGGGGGACTAGCAGGCTCCTACGAGCAGTACTTC; cdr3_aa: CASSSGGLAGSYEQYF
cdr3_length: 16; v_call: TRBV9; j_call: TRBJ2-3; d_call: NA; clone_size: few; cdr3_nt: TGTGCCAGCAGCGTAGGGGTCCAGGGGAGCACAGATACGCAGTATTTT; cdr3_aa: CASSVGVQGSTDTQYF
cdr3_length: 15; v_call: TRBV7-3; j_call: TRBJ1-6; d_call: TRBD1; clone_size: many; cdr3_nt: TGTGCCAGCAGCTGGGGACAGGGTGTTAATTCACCCCTCCACTTT; cdr3_aa: CASSWGQGVNSPLHF
cdr3_length: 12; v_call: TRBV12-3/TRBV12-4; j_call: TRBJ2-1; d_call: NA; clone_size: many; cdr3_nt: TGTGCCAGCAGGGGGAAGTACAATGAGCAGTTCTTC; cdr3_aa: CASRGKYNEQFF
cdr3_length: 14; v_call: TRBV7-9; j_call: TRBJ1-5; d_call: TRBD1; clone_size: few; cdr3_nt: TGTGCCAGCAGCTTGACAGGGGGCGATCAGCCCCAGCATTTT; cdr3_aa: CASSLTGGDQPQHF
cdr3_length: 14; v_call: TRBV20-1; j_call: TRBJ1-5; d_call: NA; clone_size: NA; cdr3_nt: TGCAGTGCTAGAGATGAAAGTCGCAATCAGCCCCAGCATTTT; cdr3_aa: CSARDESRNQPQHF
cdr3_length: 14; v_call: TRBV7-2; j_call: TRBJ1-1; d_call: TRBD1; clone_size: NA; cdr3_nt: TGTGCCAGCAGCTCTCGACAGGGCGTCACTGAAGCTTTCTTT; cdr3_aa: CASSSRQGVTEAFF
cdr3_length: 14; v_call: TRBV12-3/TRBV12-4; j_call: TRBJ2-3; d_call: TRBD2; clone_size: NA; cdr3_nt: TGTGCCAGCAGCCATAGCGGGAGCACAGATACGCAGTATTTT; cdr3_aa: CASSHSGSTDTQYF
cdr3_length: 16; v_call: TRBV28; j_call: TRBJ2-3; d_call: TRBD2; clone_size: few; cdr3_nt: TGTGCCAGCAGAACAGCGGGAGGGCTCCGCACAGATACGCAGTATTTT; cdr3_aa: CASRTAGGLRTDTQYF